Below are 8 T cell receptor beta chains sequenced from a single sample in a study of blood T cell repertoires in COVID-19. Here immunoSEQ multiplex PCR was the method, and the copy in TCRdb shows in-frame clones only, minus some. The table includes 200,000 to 300,000 clones, nearly 90% detected once. The sample taken for sequencing was peripheral blood. The receptor source for this set is a man aged 18 to 29 with active or convalescent COVID-19.

There are a few counts of this clone. V is TRBV18 and J is TRBJ1-1; 7 nucleotides align to TRBD1. Trimming took 3 bases from V and 4 from J; bases not matched to a gene: 5. Germline CDR1 and CDR2: KGHSH and LQKENI. This CDR3 contains 14 residues. The CDR3 DNA reads as TGTGCCAGCTCACCCGACGACAGGGTCACTGAAGCTTTCTTT. Translation: CASSPDDRVTEAFF.

The chain couples TRBV7-9 to TRBJ1-1; D is uncertain. V was clipped by 4 bases and J by 4 bases, with 10 bases between them. The CDR3 covers 13 residues. Germline V gene lookup returns CDR1 SEHNR and CDR2 FQNEAQ (reference sequence). The CDR3 region is CASSSREVTEAFF. The CDR3 nucleotides read TGTGCCAGCAGCTCTAGGGAGGTCACTGAAGCTTTCTTT.

V and J are TRBV7-2 and TRBJ1-5; D is unresolved. Germline V gives CDR1 SGHTA, CDR2 FQGNSA. This CDR3 spans 15 amino acids. V was trimmed by 0 bases and J by 1 base, leaving 7 bases between them. CDR3: CASSLAPRSNQPQHF. The CDR3 nucleotides are TGTGCCAGCAGCTTAGCGCCACGGAGCAATCAGCCCCAGCATTTT.

The V and J genes are TRBV7-9 and TRBJ1-1; maybe TRBD1 (6 bases). CDR3 length: 14 amino acids. CDR1 is SEHNR, CDR2 FQNEAQ, per germline (reference sequence). Trimming pared 3 bases from V and 4 bases from J, leaving 12 bases between. The CDR3 nucleotides are TGTGCCAGCAGCTTGGATACAGGGAGCACTGAAGCTTTCTTT. It translates to CASSLDTGSTEAFF.

V and J are TRBV4-1 and TRBJ1-1, with a tentative D call TRBD1 (5 bases). The CDR3 is 14 residues long. The germline V and J ends were trimmed by 2 bases and 9 bases, with 16 bases remaining between them. Germline assignment: CDR1 MGHRA and CDR2 YSYEKL. The CDR3 loop reads CASSQPGVEDKAFF. The CDR3, as DNA: TGCGCCAGCAGCCAACCGGGAGTGGAGGACAAAGCTTTCTTT.

CDR3 sequence: CASSLRGGIYNEQFF. The CDR3 DNA reads as TGTGCCAGTAGTCTCAGGGGTGGGATCTACAATGAGCAGTTCTTC. This sequence joins TRBV19 and TRBJ2-1, with D perhaps matching TRBD1 (6 bases). The CDR3 runs to 15 residues. The ends were cut back, 5 bases at V and 3 bases at J, with 14 bases in the middle. CDR1 LNHDA and CDR2 SQIVND come from the germline V gene (reference sequence).

The chain is built from TRBV7-8 and TRBJ1-5, with 7 nucleotides matching TRBD1. The CDR3 sequence is 17 residues long. Germline V gene lookup returns CDR1 SGHVS and CDR2 FQNEAQ. J gave up 3 bases and V 4 bases, and 12 bases lay outside the gene matches. The CDR3 coding sequence is TGTGCCAGCAGCTCCAGACAGGGAAGATGGGACAATCAGCCCCAGCATTTT. Translating gives CASSSRQGRWDNQPQHF.

This chain links TRBV6-2 or TRBV6-3 with TRBJ2-7, with D possibly being TRBD2 (5 bases). The CDR3 covers 12 residues. V dropped 5 bases and J dropped 3 bases, with 8 bases sitting between them. Germline V lookup: CDR1 MNHEY, CDR2 SVGEGT. In DNA, the CDR3 is TGTGCCAGCAGTGGAGGACTCTACGAGCAGTACTTC. It encodes CASSGGLYEQYF.